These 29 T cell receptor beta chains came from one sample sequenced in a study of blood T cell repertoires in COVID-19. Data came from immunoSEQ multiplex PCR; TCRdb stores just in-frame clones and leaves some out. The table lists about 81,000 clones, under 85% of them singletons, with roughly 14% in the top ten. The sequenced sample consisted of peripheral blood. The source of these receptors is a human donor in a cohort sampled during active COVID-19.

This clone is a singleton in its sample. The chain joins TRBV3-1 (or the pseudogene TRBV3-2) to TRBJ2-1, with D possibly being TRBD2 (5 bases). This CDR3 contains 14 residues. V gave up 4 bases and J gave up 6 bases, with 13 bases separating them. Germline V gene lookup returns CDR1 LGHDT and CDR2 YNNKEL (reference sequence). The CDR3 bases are TGTGCCAGCAGCCGGGAAACTAGACGCAATGAGCAGTTCTTC. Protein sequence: CASSRETRRNEQFF.

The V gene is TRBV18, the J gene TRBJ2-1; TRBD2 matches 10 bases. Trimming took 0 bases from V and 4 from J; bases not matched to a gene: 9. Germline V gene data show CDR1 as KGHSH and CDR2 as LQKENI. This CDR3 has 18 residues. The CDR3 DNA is TGTGCCAGCTCACCACCTCGAGAGAGCGGGGGGGATTACAATGAGCAGTTCTTC. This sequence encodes CASSPPRESGGDYNEQFF.

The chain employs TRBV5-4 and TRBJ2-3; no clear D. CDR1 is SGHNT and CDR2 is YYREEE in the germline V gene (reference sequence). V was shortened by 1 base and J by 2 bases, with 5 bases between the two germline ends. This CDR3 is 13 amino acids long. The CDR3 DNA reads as TGTGCCAGCAGCTTGCGTATCACAGATACGCAGTATTTT. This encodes CASSLRITDTQYF.

This CDR3 is CANRKGGRNYGYTF. The CDR3 DNA follows: TGTGCCAACAGAAAGGGGGGGCGGAACTATGGCTACACCTTC. The rearrangement links TRBV28 to TRBJ1-2; possible D gene TRBD1, 6 bases. The CDR3 spans 14 residues. With 10 bases removed from V and 2 bases from J, the gap between germline ends came to 17 bases. Germline-derived CDR1 and CDR2 are MDHEN and SYDVKM.

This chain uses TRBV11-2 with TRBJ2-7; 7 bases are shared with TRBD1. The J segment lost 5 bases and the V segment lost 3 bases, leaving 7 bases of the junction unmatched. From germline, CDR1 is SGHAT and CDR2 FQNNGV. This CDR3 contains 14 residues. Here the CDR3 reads CASSLTGKADEQYF. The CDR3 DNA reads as TGTGCCAGCAGCTTGACAGGGAAGGCGGACGAGCAGTACTTC.

The DNA of the CDR3 is TGTGCCAGCAGCTTCAGGGACAGGGAATCCTACAATGAGCAGTTCTTC. Protein sequence: CASSFRDRESYNEQFF. The chain has TRBV7-3 and TRBJ2-1, with TRBD1 matching over 9 bases. Germline V gives CDR1 SGHTA, CDR2 FQGTGA. The CDR3 loop spans 16 amino acids. Trimming cost V 3 bases and J 1 base; bases outside gene matches: 4. The full variable domain, with the rest looked up from reference TRBV7-3 and TRBJ2-1, is GAGVSQTPSNKVTEKGKYVELRCDPISGHTALYWYRQSLGQGPEFLIYFQGTGAADDSGLPNDRFFAVRPEGSVSTLKIQRTERGDSAVYLCASSFRDRESYNEQFFGPGTRLTVL.

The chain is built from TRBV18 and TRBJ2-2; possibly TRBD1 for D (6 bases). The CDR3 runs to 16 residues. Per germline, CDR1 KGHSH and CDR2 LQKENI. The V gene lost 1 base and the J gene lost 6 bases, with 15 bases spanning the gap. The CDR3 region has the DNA TGTGCCAGCTCACCACTCGGGACAAGTCTCTCCGGGGAGCTGTTTTTT. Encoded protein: CASSPLGTSLSGELFF.

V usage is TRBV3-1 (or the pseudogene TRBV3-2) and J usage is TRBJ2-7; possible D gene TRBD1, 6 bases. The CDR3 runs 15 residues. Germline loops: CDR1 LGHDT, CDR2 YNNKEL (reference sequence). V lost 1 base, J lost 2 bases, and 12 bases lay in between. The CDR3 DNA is TGTGCCAGCAGCCAAGGTTCCCAGGGGCCCTACGAGCAGTACTTC. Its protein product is CASSQGSQGPYEQYF.

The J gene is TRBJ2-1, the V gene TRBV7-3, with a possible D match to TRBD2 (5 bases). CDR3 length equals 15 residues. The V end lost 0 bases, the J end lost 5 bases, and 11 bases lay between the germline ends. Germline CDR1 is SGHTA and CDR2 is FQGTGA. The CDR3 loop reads CASSLTPGRDNEQFF. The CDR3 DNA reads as TGTGCCAGCAGCTTAACGCCGGGAAGGGACAATGAGCAGTTCTTC. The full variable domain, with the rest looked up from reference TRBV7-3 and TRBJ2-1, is GAGVSQTPSNKVTEKGKYVELRCDPISGHTALYWYRQSLGQGPEFLIYFQGTGAADDSGLPNDRFFAVRPEGSVSTLKIQRTERGDSAVYLCASSLTPGRDNEQFFGPGTRLTVL.

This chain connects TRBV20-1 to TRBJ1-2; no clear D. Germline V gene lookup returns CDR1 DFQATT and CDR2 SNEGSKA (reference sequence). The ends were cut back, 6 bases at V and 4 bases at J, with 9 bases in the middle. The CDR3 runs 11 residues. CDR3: CSAGEGYGYTF. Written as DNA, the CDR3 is TGCAGTGCCGGAGAGGGCTATGGCTACACCTTC.

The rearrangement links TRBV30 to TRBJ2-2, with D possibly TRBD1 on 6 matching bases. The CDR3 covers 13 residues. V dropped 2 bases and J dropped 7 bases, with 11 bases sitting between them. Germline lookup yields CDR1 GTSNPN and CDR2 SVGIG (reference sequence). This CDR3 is CAWSSQGSGELFF. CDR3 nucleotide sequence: TGTGCCTGGAGTAGTCAGGGGAGCGGGGAGCTGTTTTTT.

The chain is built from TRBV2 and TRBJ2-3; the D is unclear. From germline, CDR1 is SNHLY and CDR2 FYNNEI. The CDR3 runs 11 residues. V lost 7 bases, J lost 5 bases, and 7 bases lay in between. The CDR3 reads CASIERDTQYF. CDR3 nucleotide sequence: TGTGCCAGCATCGAGCGAGATACGCAGTATTTT.

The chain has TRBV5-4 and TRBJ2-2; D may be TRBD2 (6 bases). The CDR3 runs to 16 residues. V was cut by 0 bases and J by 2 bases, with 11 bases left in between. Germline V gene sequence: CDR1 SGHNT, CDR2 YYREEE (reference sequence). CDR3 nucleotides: TGTGCCAGCAGCTTGGCCGGAGGGGCCAACACCGGGGAGCTGTTTTTT. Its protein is CASSLAGGANTGELFF.

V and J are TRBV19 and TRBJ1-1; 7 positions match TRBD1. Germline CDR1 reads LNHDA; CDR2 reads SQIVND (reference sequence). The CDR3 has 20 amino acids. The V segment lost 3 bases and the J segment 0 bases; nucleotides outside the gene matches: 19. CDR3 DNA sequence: TGTGCCAGTAGTATCGACCGCCACAGAGACAGGGATGGGATGAACACTGAAGCTTTCTTT. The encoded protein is CASSIDRHRDRDGMNTEAFF.

CDR3 sequence (DNA): TGTGCCAGCAGGAGACAGGGGGCCGGCACTGAAGCTTTCTTT. Encoded protein: CASRRQGAGTEAFF. This chain connects TRBV5-4 to TRBJ1-1, with TRBD1 matching over 10 bases. Germline trimming cut 5 bases from V and 4 bases from J; bases unmatched to any gene: 5. CDR1 and CDR2 from the germline V gene are SGHNT and YYREEE (reference sequence). CDR3 length: 14 amino acids. Filled out from reference TRBV5-4 and TRBJ1-1, the complete variable domain reads ETGVTQSPTHLIKTRGQQVTLRCSSQSGHNTVSWYQQALGQGPQFIFQYYREEENGRGNFPPRFSGLQFPNYSSELNVNALELDDSALYLCASRRQGAGTEAFFGQGTRLTVV.

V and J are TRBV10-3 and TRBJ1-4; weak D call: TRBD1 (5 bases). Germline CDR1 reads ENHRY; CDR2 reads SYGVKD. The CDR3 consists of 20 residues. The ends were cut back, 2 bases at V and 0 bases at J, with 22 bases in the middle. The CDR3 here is CAISEGGTRDIFATNEKLFF. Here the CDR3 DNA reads TGTGCCATCAGTGAGGGCGGGACGAGAGATATATTTGCAACTAATGAAAAACTGTTTTTT.

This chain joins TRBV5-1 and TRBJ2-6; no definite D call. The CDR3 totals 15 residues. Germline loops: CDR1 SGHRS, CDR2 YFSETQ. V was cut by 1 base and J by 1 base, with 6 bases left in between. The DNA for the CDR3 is TGCGCCAGCAGCTTGACACCGTCTGGGGCCAACGTCCTGACTTTC. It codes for CASSLTPSGANVLTF.

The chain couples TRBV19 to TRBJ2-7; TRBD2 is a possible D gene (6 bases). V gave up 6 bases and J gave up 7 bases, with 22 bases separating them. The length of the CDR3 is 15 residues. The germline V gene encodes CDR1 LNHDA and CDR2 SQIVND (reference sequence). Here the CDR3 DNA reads TGTGCCAGTAGCGCCTCGGGACTGACCTTAAATGAGCAGTACTTC. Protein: CASSASGLTLNEQYF.

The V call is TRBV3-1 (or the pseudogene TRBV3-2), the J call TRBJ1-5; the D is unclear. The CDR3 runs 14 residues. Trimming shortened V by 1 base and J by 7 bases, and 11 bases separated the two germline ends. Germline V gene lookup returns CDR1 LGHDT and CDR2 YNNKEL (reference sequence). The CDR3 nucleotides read TGTGCCAGCAGCCAAGGGCCCCCCGGGCAGCCCCAGCATTTT. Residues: CASSQGPPGQPQHF.

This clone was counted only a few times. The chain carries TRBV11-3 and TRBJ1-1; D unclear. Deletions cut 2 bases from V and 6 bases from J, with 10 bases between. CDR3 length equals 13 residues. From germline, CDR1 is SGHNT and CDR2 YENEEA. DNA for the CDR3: TGTGCCAGCAGCTTATCGCCCCGAGCTGAAGCTTTCTTT. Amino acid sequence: CASSLSPRAEAFF.

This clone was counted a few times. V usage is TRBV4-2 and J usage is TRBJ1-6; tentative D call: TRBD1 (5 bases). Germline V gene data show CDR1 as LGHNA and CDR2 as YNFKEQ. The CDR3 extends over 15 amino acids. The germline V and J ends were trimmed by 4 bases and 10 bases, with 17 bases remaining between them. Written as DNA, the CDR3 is TGTGCCAGCAGCCGAGGGGAGGGTTGGGGATCACCCCTCCACTTT. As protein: CASSRGEGWGSPLHF.

Here the CDR3 reads CSAGQSYEQYF. CDR3 nucleotides: TGCAGTGCTGGGCAGTCCTACGAGCAGTACTTC. The chain is built from TRBV20-1 and TRBJ2-7, with D hard to call. There are 11 residues in the CDR3. V lost 5 bases and J lost 1, with 6 bases in between. Germline V gives CDR1 DFQATT, CDR2 SNEGSKA (reference sequence).

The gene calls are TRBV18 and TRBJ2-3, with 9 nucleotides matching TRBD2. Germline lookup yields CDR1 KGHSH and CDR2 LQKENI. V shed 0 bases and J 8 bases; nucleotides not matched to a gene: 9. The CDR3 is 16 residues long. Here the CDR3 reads CASSPPTSGPVGTQYF. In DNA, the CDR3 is TGTGCCAGCTCACCACCGACTAGCGGCCCGGTGGGTACGCAGTATTTT.

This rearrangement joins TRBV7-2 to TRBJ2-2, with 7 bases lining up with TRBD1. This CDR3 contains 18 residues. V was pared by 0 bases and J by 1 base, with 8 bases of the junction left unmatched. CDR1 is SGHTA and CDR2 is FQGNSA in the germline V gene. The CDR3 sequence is CASSLATRDSRNTGELFF. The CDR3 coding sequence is TGTGCCAGCAGCTTAGCGACCAGGGACAGTAGGAACACCGGGGAGCTGTTTTTT.

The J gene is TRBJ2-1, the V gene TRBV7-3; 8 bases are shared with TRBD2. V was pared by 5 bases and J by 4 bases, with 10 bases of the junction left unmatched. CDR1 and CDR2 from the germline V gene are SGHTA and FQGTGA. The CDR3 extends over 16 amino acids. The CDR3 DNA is TGTGCCAGCAGCCCAGCTCGGGGGGGCCTGTACAATGAGCAGTTCTTC. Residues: CASSPARGGLYNEQFF.

The CDR3 loop reads CASSLWSSGGKTGELFF. The CDR3 DNA sequence: TGTGCCAGCAGCTTATGGTCTAGCGGGGGAAAGACCGGGGAGCTGTTTTTT. The chain has TRBV13 and TRBJ2-2; 10 bases fit TRBD2. CDR3 length equals 17 residues. CDR1 and CDR2 from the germline V gene are PRHDT and FYEKMQ (reference sequence). Trimming at V came to 2 bases and at J to 5 bases, leaving 8 bases not matched to a gene.

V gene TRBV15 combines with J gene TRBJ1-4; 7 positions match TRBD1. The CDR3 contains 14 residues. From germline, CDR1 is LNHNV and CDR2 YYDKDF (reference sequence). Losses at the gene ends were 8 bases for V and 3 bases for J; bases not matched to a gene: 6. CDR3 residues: CATQRQGSNEKLFF. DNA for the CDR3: TGTGCCACCCAGAGACAGGGTTCTAATGAAAAACTGTTTTTT.

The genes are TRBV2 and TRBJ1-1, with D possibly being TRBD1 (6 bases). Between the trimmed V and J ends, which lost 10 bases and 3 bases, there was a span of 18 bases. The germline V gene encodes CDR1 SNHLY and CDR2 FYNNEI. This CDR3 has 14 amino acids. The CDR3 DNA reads TGTGCCACCACCGGTCGGGGGGCGGACACTGAAGCTTTCTTT. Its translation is CATTGRGADTEAFF.

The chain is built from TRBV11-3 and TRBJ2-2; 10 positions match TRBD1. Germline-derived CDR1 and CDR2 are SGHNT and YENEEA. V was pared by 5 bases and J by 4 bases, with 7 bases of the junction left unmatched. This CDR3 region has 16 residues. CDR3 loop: CASSNPGQGSTGELFF. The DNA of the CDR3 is TGTGCCAGCAGCAATCCGGGACAGGGGAGCACCGGGGAGCTGTTTTTT.